This entry describes one TCR beta chain. Its specificity is unknown. The sample is drawn from a study of cytomegalovirus exposure and HLA in healthy donors. Study in general: Of the donors genotyped, approximately 430 in all, 75% to 90% fell in the Caucasian-associated ancestry cluster. General observations from the study: Later analysis revealed greater clonal expansion in HLA-associated TCR beta chains than in equally common others. Per published reports, the classifier diagnosed cytomegalovirus status with high specificity and sensitivity. Likely technical artifact: a cluster of highly shared sequence variants.

The study ran its PCR with 60 Vbeta and 13 Jbeta primers. The repertoire was sequenced with immunoSEQ multiplex PCR; TCRdb's copy has only in-frame clones and lacks some. The data contain about 260,000 clones, approximately 85% of them singletons. Sequenced input: PBMCs. This clonotype originated in a woman in her 40s in good health and CMV-seropositive.

DNA of the CDR3: TGTGCCAGCATCCCTAGCCTCTCTGGGGCCAACGTCCTGACTTTC. Translated: CASIPSLSGANVLTF. The chain carries TRBV28 and TRBJ2-6; maybe TRBD2 (5 bases). From germline, CDR1 is MDHEN and CDR2 SYDVKM. This CDR3 is 15 amino acids long. V lost 7 bases and J lost 0, with 10 bases in between.